The 32 T cell receptor beta chains given below trace back to one sample, sequenced in a study of CD8 T cells in ankylosing spondylitis. Each CDR3 protein gets one entry after TCRdb re-called the 5' RACE reads with MiXCR. The table lists about 300,000 distinct CDR3 sequences, more than 20% of them singletons. The material sequenced was blood, either unsorted or a sorted T cell fraction (not recorded which). These receptors were taken from a female donor with ankylosing spondylitis or in good health (not recorded which).

This clonotype was found many times. The chain joins TRBV6-4 to TRBJ1-6; D unclear. The CDR3 sequence is 14 residues long. V was cut by 2 bases and J by 9 bases, with 11 bases left in between. Germline CDR1 MRHNA, CDR2 SNTAGT. The CDR3 sequence: CASSDRTAPSPLHF. The CDR3 DNA sequence: TGTGCCAGCAGTGACCGCACAGCGCCTTCACCCCTCCACTTT.

This sequence joins TRBV12-5 and TRBJ2-6; no clear D gene. The CDR3 is made up of 13 amino acids. With 1 base removed from V and 4 bases from J, the gap between germline ends came to 2 bases. In germline, CDR1 is LGHNT, CDR2 FRNRAP. CDR3 region: CASGLEGANVLTF. The CDR3 DNA reads TGTGCTAGTGGTTTGGAGGGGGCCAACGTCCTGACTTTC.

At least ten counts were recorded for this clonotype. The rearrangement links TRBV20-1 to TRBJ2-3; 9 bases are shared with TRBD2. Trimming took 5 bases from V and 7 from J; bases not matched to a gene: 13. The CDR3 has 15 amino acids. Germline values: CDR1 DFQATT, CDR2 SNEGSKA (reference sequence). The CDR3 reads CSALPIAGARNTQYF. CDR3 DNA sequence: TGCAGTGCTCTTCCTATAGCGGGAGCAAGAAATACGCAGTATTTT.

This chain uses TRBV10-3 with TRBJ2-7; D is unresolved. V was clipped by 4 bases and J by 7 bases, with 14 bases between them. CDR3 length: 13 residues. Per the germline V gene, CDR1 is ENHRY and CDR2 is SYGVKD. CDR3: CAISVGPELEQYF. CDR3 sequence (DNA): TGTGCCATCAGTGTCGGACCCGAATTGGAGCAGTACTTC.

V and J are TRBV7-2 and TRBJ1-2; no firm D call. Germline V gene sequence: CDR1 SGHTA, CDR2 FQGNSA. The CDR3 has 14 residues. Deletions cut 1 base from V and 5 bases from J, with 11 bases between. The CDR3 DNA is TGTGCCAGCAGCTTAGTCGCAGAGTCATATGGCTACACCTTC. Its protein product is CASSLVAESYGYTF.

This clonotype was detected a few times. Here the CDR3 reads CASRQVIGGNSPLHF. CDR3 DNA sequence: TGTGCCAGCAGGCAAGTCATCGGGGGAAATTCACCCCTCCACTTT. V and J are TRBV6-1 and TRBJ1-6, with D tentatively TRBD1 (5 bases). V was trimmed by 6 bases and J by 7 bases, leaving 16 bases between them. The CDR3 is 15 amino acids. Germline V CDR1 and CDR2: MNHNS, SASEGT.

This clonotype was observed a few times. This rearrangement joins TRBV11-3 to TRBJ2-3; 7 bases map to TRBD1. The germline V gene has CDR1 SGHNT and CDR2 YENEEA. V shed 5 bases, J shed 3 bases, and the junction held 5 bases outside the gene matches. CDR3 size: 14 residues. CDR3: CASSDRDSTDTQYF. The CDR3 bases are TGTGCCAGCAGCGACCGGGACAGTACAGATACGCAGTATTTT.

There are a few counts of this clonotype. V is TRBV24-1 and J is TRBJ2-1; D is undetermined. The CDR3 length is 14 residues. V was trimmed by 10 bases and J by 2 bases, leaving 14 bases between them. From germline, CDR1 is KGHDR and CDR2 SFDVKD. The CDR3 spells CATQDNQAYNEQFF. Written as DNA, the CDR3 is TGTGCCACTCAAGACAATCAGGCCTACAATGAGCAGTTCTTC.

The rearrangement joins TRBV19 to TRBJ1-1; no reliable D call. CDR1 is LNHDA, CDR2 SQIVND, per germline (reference sequence). Deletions cut 5 bases from V and 3 bases from J, with 7 bases between. This CDR3 contains 12 residues. CDR3 coding DNA: TGTGCCAGTAGTGTTCGAGACACTGAAGCTTTCTTT. It is translated as CASSVRDTEAFF.

This chain connects TRBV23-1 to TRBJ2-3; possibly TRBD1 for D (6 bases). TRBV23-1 is reported as an ORF; its role is uncertain. V was shortened by 7 bases and J by 3 bases, with 17 bases between the two germline ends. The CDR3 loop spans 15 amino acids. CDR3 sequence reads: CASTHPGDGTDTQYF. The CDR3 DNA reads TGCGCCAGCACGCACCCAGGGGATGGAACAGATACGCAGTATTTT.

Only a few counts were recorded for this clonotype. V and J are TRBV4-2 and TRBJ2-5; D unresolved. V lost 4 bases, J lost 5 bases, and 11 bases lay in between. Germline V gene sequence: CDR1 LGHNA, CDR2 YNFKEQ. There are 13 residues in the CDR3. This CDR3 is CASSRKIRETQYF. The CDR3 region has the DNA TGTGCCAGCAGCCGAAAGATCAGGGAGACCCAGTACTTC.

The CDR3 bases are TGCAGTGCTTGGGCTCGACAGGCGATTCCTAATGAGCAGTTCTTC. This gives the protein CSAWARQAIPNEQFF. This chain links TRBV20-1 with TRBJ2-1, with a possible D match to TRBD1 (6 bases). Germline V gives CDR1 DFQATT, CDR2 SNEGSKA (reference sequence). V shed 5 bases and J shed 7 bases, with 21 bases lying between them. The CDR3 has 15 residues.

The rearrangement uses TRBV6-1 and TRBJ2-1; no clear D gene. In germline, CDR1 is MNHNS, CDR2 SASEGT. Trimming pared 3 bases from V and 13 bases from J, leaving 10 bases between. The CDR3 covers 11 residues. The CDR3 nucleotides are TGTGCCAGCAGTGACCAGGTTACCCAGTTCTTC. This gives the protein CASSDQVTQFF.

This clonotype was recorded many times. The chain combines TRBV20-1 with TRBJ2-5; D remains ambiguous. Germline V gives CDR1 DFQATT, CDR2 SNEGSKA (reference sequence). V was trimmed by 2 bases and J by 1 base, leaving 8 bases between them. This CDR3 is built from 13 residues. DNA for the CDR3: TGCAGTGCTAGACCTCTGACCCAAGAGACCCAGTACTTC. Translating it yields CSARPLTQETQYF.

This clonotype was recorded at least ten times. This chain uses TRBV28 with TRBJ2-1; weak D call: TRBD2 (6 bases). Germline-derived CDR1 and CDR2 are MDHEN and SYDVKM. Trimming removed 4 bases at V and 10 bases at J, with 11 bases between. The CDR3 runs to 12 residues. The CDR3 loop reads CASSSTSYEQFF. The DNA of the CDR3 is TGTGCCAGCAGTTCGACTAGTTACGAGCAGTTCTTC.

The sample holds many counts of this clonotype. The V gene is TRBV7-6, the J gene TRBJ2-7, with TRBD2 matching over 9 bases. J gave up 6 bases and V 0 bases, and 15 bases lay outside the gene matches. CDR3 length: 18 amino acids. The germline V gene encodes CDR1 SGHVS and CDR2 FNYEAQ. CDR3 sequence reads: CASSLAPISGSSISEQYF. The CDR3 DNA follows: TGTGCCAGCAGCTTAGCCCCGATTAGCGGGAGTAGTATCTCCGAGCAGTACTTC.

This clonotype has only a few counts. The chain has TRBV19 and TRBJ2-2; D call uncertain. Germline V gene data show CDR1 as LNHDA and CDR2 as SQIVND (reference sequence). There are 17 residues in the CDR3. V dropped 3 bases and J dropped 3 bases, with 17 bases sitting between them. CDR3 sequence: CASSMRVPGPYTGELFF. CDR3 sequence (DNA): TGTGCCAGTAGTATGCGTGTTCCGGGCCCTTACACCGGGGAGCTGTTTTTT.

The chain links TRBV15 to TRBJ2-5, with 8 bases identical to TRBD1. The CDR3 length is 15 residues. With 2 bases clipped from V and 5 bases from J, the junction kept 7 bases outside the gene matches. Germline V gene sequence: CDR1 LNHNV, CDR2 YYDKDF (reference sequence). The CDR3 region is CATSRQGALGETQYF. The CDR3 bases are TGTGCCACCAGCAGACAGGGGGCTCTAGGGGAGACCCAGTACTTC.

This clonotype has a handful of counts. The DNA for the CDR3 is TGCGCCAGCAGCTTGATCAGGGGATCGACTGAAGCTTTCTTT. It specifies CASSLIRGSTEAFF. The V gene is TRBV5-1, the J gene TRBJ1-1; D might be TRBD1 (6 bases). V was pared by 1 base and J by 5 bases, with 12 bases between. The CDR3 spans 14 residues. The germline CDR1 and CDR2 sequences are SGHRS and YFSETQ.

The V and J genes are TRBV2 and TRBJ1-2, with 8 bases aligning to TRBD1. Germline V gene lookup returns CDR1 SNHLY and CDR2 FYNNEI. The CDR3 is made up of 14 amino acids. The J segment lost 0 bases and the V segment lost 5 bases, leaving 2 bases of the junction unmatched. CDR3: CASSLTGANYGYTF. Here the CDR3 DNA reads TGTGCCAGCAGTTTGACAGGGGCTAACTATGGCTACACCTTC.

This clonotype was detected ten times or more. This chain uses TRBV7-9 with TRBJ2-7; D is perhaps TRBD2 (6 bases). Germline V gene data show CDR1 as SEHNR and CDR2 as FQNEAQ (reference sequence). The CDR3 extends over 15 amino acids. Between the trimmed V and J ends, which lost 8 bases and 2 bases, there was a span of 19 bases. In nucleotides, the CDR3 is TGTGCCAGCGCTCATAGGACGGGAGTCCCCTACGAGCAGTACTTC. Amino acid sequence: CASAHRTGVPYEQYF.

The chain links TRBV20-1 to TRBJ2-3; D gene uncertain. CDR1 is DFQATT and CDR2 is SNEGSKA in the germline V gene (reference sequence). The V and J ends lost 1 base and 3 bases respectively, with 11 bases between them. The CDR3 covers 14 residues. CDR3 sequence (DNA): TGCAGTGCTAGAGCCTGGGGAAGAACAGATACGCAGTATTTT. The encoded protein is CSARAWGRTDTQYF.

The chain combines TRBV4-3 with TRBJ2-5; D gene ambiguous. V was pared by 0 bases and J by 4 bases, with 9 bases between. Per germline, CDR1 LGHNA and CDR2 YSLEER. The length of the CDR3 is 14 residues. The CDR3, as DNA: TGCGCCAGCAGCCAAGAGGCTGGGGTAGAGACCCAGTACTTC. Its protein is CASSQEAGVETQYF.

V gene TRBV6-5 combines with J gene TRBJ2-3, with 9 bases identical to TRBD2. Germline-derived CDR1 and CDR2 are MNHEY and SVGAGI. The CDR3 is made up of 14 amino acids. Trimming at V came to 2 bases and at J to 7 bases, leaving 4 bases not matched to a gene. This CDR3 reads CASSYQTSGHTQYF. The DNA of the CDR3 is TGTGCCAGCAGTTACCAGACTAGCGGTCATACGCAGTATTTT.

This clonotype was counted once. This chain links TRBV6-5 with TRBJ2-7; unclear D gene. Germline V gene data show CDR1 as MNHEY and CDR2 as SVGAGI. Trimming removed 8 bases at V and 6 bases at J, with 11 bases between. The CDR3 sequence is 11 residues long. CDR3 nucleotides: TGTGCCAGCTACAAATTAGGCGAGCAGTACTTC. Translated: CASYKLGEQYF.

This clonotype was observed many times. The chain has TRBV7-2 and TRBJ2-1; D gene uncertain. The CDR3 is 15 residues long. V was pared by 0 bases and J by 4 bases, with 10 bases between. The germline CDR1 and CDR2 sequences are SGHTA and FQGNSA. CDR3 sequence reads: CASSLAALVYNEQFF. In nucleotides, the CDR3 is TGTGCCAGCAGCTTAGCGGCCTTAGTTTACAATGAGCAGTTCTTC. Together with reference TRBV7-2 and TRBJ2-1, the CDR3 gives the full variable domain: GAGVSQSPSNKVTEKGKDVELRCDPISGHTALYWYRQSLGQGLEFLIYFQGNSAPDKSGLPSDRFSAERTGGSVSTLTIQRTQQEDSAVYLCASSLAALVYNEQFFGPGTRLTVL.

Ten or more counts support this clonotype. The chain is built from TRBV7-9 and TRBJ2-1; possible D gene TRBD2, 6 bases. Trimming cost V 2 bases and J 9 bases, with 14 bases left between them. The CDR3 length is 14 residues. CDR1 is SEHNR, CDR2 FQNEAQ, per germline (reference sequence). CDR3 in DNA: TGTGCCAGCAGCTTATTGGTCGCCGGGGGTGAGCAGTTCTTC. Its translation is CASSLLVAGGEQFF.

This clonotype was seen a few times. The V and J genes are TRBV20-1 and TRBJ2-3, with TRBD1 matching over 8 bases. The CDR3 spans 15 residues. After removal of 1 base from V and 6 bases from J, the junction contained 9 bases not matched to a gene. CDR1 is DFQATT and CDR2 is SNEGSKA in the germline V gene (reference sequence). CDR3 residues: CSARGGTGPMDTQYF. DNA for the CDR3: TGCAGTGCTAGAGGTGGGACAGGCCCTATGGATACGCAGTATTTT.

In its sample, this clonotype was seen a few times. The CDR3 DNA reads as TGTGCCAGCAGCTCGGCAACGGGCTACACCTTC. Protein product: CASSSATGYTF. V and J are TRBV7-2 and TRBJ1-2; D unclear. This CDR3 contains 11 residues. Germline-derived CDR1 and CDR2 are SGHTA and FQGNSA. V gave up 4 bases and J gave up 8 bases, with 8 bases separating them. Combining the CDR3 with reference TRBV7-2 and TRBJ1-2 gives the whole variable domain GAGVSQSPSNKVTEKGKDVELRCDPISGHTALYWYRQSLGQGLEFLIYFQGNSAPDKSGLPSDRFSAERTGGSVSTLTIQRTQQEDSAVYLCASSSATGYTFGSGTRLTVV.

This clonotype was observed a handful of times. This chain joins TRBV7-2 and TRBJ2-7; TRBD1 matches at 7 bases. The V segment lost 4 bases and the J segment 2 bases; nucleotides outside the gene matches: 8. Germline V gene lookup returns CDR1 SGHTA and CDR2 FQGNSA. This CDR3 is built from 15 residues. The CDR3, as DNA: TGTGCCAGCAGCTCCGCAGGGGGTTCGGCCTACGAGCAGTACTTC. Translating gives CASSSAGGSAYEQYF.

This clonotype was found a few times. V and J are TRBV6-5 and TRBJ2-3; D uncertain. CDR3 size: 12 residues. V lost 5 bases and J 6 bases, leaving 9 bases between the germline ends. Germline CDR1 reads MNHEY; CDR2 reads SVGAGI. CDR3 protein: CASSGLGDTQYF. CDR3 bases: TGTGCCAGCAGTGGGCTCGGGGATACGCAGTATTTT.

This clonotype is categorized as medium-sized. CDR3: CASSLTTSGITDTQYF. The DNA of the CDR3 is TGTGCCAGCAGTTTAACGACTAGCGGGATCACAGATACGCAGTATTTT. This sequence joins TRBV12-3 or TRBV12-4 and TRBJ2-3, with 11 bases that match TRBD2. The CDR3 runs to 16 residues. The junction had 3 bases not matched to a gene; V was cut back by 2 bases and J by 2 bases.